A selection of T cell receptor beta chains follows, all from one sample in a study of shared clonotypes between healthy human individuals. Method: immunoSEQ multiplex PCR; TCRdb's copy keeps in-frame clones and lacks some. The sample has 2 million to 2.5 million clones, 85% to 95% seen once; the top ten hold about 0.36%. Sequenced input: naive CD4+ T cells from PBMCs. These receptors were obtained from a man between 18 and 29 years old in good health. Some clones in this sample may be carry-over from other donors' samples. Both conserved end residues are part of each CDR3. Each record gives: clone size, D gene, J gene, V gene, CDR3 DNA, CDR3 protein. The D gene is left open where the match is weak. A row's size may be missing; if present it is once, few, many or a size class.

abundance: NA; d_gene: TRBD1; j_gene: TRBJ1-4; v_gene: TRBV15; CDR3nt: TGTGCCACCAGCAATATAGGGACAGGGGGCTTTGAAAAACTGTTTTTT; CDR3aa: CATSNIGTGGFEKLFF
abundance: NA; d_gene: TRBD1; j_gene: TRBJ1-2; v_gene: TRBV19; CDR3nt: TGTGCCAGTAGTGAGCCCAGGGGGCGCTCGGGGTATGGCTACACCTTC; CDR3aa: CASSEPRGRSGYGYTF
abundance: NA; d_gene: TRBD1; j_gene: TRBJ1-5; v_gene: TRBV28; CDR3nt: TGTGCCAGCTCCTACCAGGGGGCTGGGGGACAGCCCCAGCATTTT; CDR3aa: CASSYQGAGGQPQHF
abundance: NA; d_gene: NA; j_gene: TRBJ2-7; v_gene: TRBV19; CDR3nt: TGTGCCAGTAGTATGGAATTGGTTCTCCGGCACGAGCAGTACTTC; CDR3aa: CASSMELVLRHEQYF
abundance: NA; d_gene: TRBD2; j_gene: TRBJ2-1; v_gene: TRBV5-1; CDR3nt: TGCGCCAGCTTGGGCTCGACTAGCGCACACTTCAATGAGCAGTTCTTC; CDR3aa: CASLGSTSAHFNEQFF
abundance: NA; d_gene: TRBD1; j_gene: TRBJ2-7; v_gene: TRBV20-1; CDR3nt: TGCAGTGCGGGACAGAGCTACGAGCAGTACTTC; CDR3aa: CSAGQSYEQYF
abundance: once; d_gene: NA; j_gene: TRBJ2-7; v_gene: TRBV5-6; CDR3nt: TGTGCCAGCAGCATGAGTGGCCGTGGCGACGAGCAGTACTTC; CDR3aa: CASSMSGRGDEQYF
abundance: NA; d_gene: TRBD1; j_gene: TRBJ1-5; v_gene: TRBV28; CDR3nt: TGTGCCAGCAGTTTATTGGGGGCCGGGACAGCTTCTTCCCAGCCCCAGCATTTT; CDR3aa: CASSLLGAGTASSQPQHF
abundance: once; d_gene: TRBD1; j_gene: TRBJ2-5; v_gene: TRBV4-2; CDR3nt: TGTGCCAGCAGCCCCCGGGACAGACAAGAGACCCAGTACTTC; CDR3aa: CASSPRDRQETQYF
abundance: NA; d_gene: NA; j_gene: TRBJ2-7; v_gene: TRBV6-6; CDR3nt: TGTGCCAGCACCTACGGGGAATCCTACGAGCAGTACTTC; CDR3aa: CASTYGESYEQYF
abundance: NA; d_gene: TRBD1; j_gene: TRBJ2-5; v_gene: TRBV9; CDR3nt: TGTGCCAGCAGCTTCACCGGGACAGAAGAGACCCAGTACTTC; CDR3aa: CASSFTGTEETQYF
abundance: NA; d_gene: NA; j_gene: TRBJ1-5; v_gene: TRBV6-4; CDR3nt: TGTGCCAGCAGGGACGGCAATCAGCCCCAGCATTTT; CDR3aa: CASRDGNQPQHF
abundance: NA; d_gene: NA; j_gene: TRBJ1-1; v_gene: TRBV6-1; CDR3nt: TGTGCCAGCAGCCAAGCAGGGACCCCGGGTACTGAAGCTTTCTTT; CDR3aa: CASSQAGTPGTEAFF
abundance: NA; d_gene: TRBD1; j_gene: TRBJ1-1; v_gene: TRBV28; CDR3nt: TGTGCCAGCAGCTCCCCAGGACAGGGTGACACTGAAGCTTTCTTT; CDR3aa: CASSSPGQGDTEAFF
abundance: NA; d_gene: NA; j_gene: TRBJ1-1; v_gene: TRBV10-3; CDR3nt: TGTGCCATCAGTGATAGTATGCCAGGATTGAACACTGAAGCTTTCTTT; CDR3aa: CAISDSMPGLNTEAFF
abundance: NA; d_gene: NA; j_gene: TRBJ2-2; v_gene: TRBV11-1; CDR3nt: TGTGCCAGCGGAAACACCAGGAATGGGGAGCTGTTTTTT; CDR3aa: CASGNTRNGELFF
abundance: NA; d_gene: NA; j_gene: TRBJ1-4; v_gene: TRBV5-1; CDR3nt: TGCGCCAGCAGCCCAGGGACGGTCATTAATGAAAAACTGTTTTTT; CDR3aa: CASSPGTVINEKLFF
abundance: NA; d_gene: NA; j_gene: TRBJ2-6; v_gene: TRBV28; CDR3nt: TGTGCCAGCAGTCCCCGATCTGGGGCCAACGTCCTGACTTTC; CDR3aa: CASSPRSGANVLTF
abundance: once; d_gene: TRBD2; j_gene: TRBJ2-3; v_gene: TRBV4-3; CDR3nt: TGCGCCAGCAGCCAAGATGGGCGGGAGGACCCAGATACGCAGTATTTT; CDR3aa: CASSQDGREDPDTQYF
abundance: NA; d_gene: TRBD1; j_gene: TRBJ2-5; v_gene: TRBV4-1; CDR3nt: TGCGCCAGCAGCCAAGAATATTCGACAGGGTATAGAGAGACCCAGTACTTC; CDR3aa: CASSQEYSTGYRETQYF
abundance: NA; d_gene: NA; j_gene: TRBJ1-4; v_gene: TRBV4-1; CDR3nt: TGCGCCAGCAGCAAGGCAGGGATCGGCGAAAAACTGTTTTTT; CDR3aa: CASSKAGIGEKLFF
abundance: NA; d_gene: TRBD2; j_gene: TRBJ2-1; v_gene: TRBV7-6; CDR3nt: TGTGCCAGCAGCTTAGTGGGGCTAGCGGGGACCTACAATGAGCAGTTCTTC; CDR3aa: CASSLVGLAGTYNEQFF
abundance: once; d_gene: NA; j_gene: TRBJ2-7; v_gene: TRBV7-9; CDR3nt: TGTGCCAGCGACACCTCATCCCCTTTAAGTTCCTACGAGCAGTACTTC; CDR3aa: CASDTSSPLSSYEQYF
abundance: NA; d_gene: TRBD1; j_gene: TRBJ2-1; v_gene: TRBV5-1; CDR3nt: TGCGCCAGCAGCCTCTTTCCGCCGGGACAGGGGCCTAATGAGCAGTTCTTC; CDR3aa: CASSLFPPGQGPNEQFF
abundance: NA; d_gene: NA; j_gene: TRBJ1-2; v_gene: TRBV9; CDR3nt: TGTGCCAGCAGCGTAGATGCAGGGGCCTATGGCTACACCTTC; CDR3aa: CASSVDAGAYGYTF
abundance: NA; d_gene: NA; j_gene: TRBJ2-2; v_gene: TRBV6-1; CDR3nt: TGTGCCAGCAGTGAAGCTGGGGTAGGCGCGAACACCGGGGAGCTGTTTTTT; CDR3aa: CASSEAGVGANTGELFF
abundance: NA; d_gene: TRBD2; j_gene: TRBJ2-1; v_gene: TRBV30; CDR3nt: TGTGCCTGGAGTGTGACTAGCGGCCAGAATGAGCAGTTCTTC; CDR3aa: CAWSVTSGQNEQFF
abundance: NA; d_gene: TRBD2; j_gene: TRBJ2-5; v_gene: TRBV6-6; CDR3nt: TGTGCCAGCAGTCCAGGGGTAGCGGGAGGGAAAGAGACCCAGTACTTC; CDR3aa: CASSPGVAGGKETQYF
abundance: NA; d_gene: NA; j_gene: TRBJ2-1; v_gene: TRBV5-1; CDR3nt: TGCGCCAGCAGCCTCCACAGGCCCAATGAGCAGTTCTTC; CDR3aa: CASSLHRPNEQFF
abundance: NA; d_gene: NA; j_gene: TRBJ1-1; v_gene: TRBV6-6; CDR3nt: TGTGCCAGCACGGCGCAGGGATATGCGGACACTGAAGCTTTCTTT; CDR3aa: CASTAQGYADTEAFF
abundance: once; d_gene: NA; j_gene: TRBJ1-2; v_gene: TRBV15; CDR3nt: TGTGCCACCAGCAGAGATCGTTTGGGAGCTGGCTATGGCTACACCTTC; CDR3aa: CATSRDRLGAGYGYTF
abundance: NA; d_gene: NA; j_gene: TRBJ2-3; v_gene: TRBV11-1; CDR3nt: TGTGCCAGCAGGTCCCCACGGAGTTCCCAAGATACGCAGTATTTT; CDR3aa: CASRSPRSSQDTQYF
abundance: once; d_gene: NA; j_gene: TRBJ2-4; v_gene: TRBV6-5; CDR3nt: TGTGCCAGCAGTTACTCGAAGGGGGTTCGGAACATTCAGTACTTC; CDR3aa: CASSYSKGVRNIQYF
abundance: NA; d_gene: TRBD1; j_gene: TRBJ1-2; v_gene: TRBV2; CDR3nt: TGTGCCAGCAGTCCCCTCCGGACAGGATCGTTTGGTGGCTACACCTTC; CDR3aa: CASSPLRTGSFGGYTF
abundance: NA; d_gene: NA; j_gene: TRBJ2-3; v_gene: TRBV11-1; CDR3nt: TGTGCCAGCAGCTCCCCACTCGACACGCAGTATTTT; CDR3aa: CASSSPLDTQYF
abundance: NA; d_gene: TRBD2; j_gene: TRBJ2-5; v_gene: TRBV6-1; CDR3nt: TGTGCCAGCAGTGCCCTAGCGGCCCCTGAAGAGACCCAGTACTTC; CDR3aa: CASSALAAPEETQYF
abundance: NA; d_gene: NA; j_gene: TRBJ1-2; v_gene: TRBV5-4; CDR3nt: TGTGCCAGCAGCCTTCGGACGGCTAACTATGGCTACACCTTC; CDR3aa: CASSLRTANYGYTF
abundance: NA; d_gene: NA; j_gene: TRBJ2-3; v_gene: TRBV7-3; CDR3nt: TGTGCCAGCAGCCCTGGTTTGGCCCCGGCGACCGATACGCAGTATTTT; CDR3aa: CASSPGLAPATDTQYF
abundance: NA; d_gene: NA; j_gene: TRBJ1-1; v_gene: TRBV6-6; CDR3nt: TGTGCCAGCAGTTTTTCGTTGACGAACACTGAAGCTTTCTTT; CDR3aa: CASSFSLTNTEAFF
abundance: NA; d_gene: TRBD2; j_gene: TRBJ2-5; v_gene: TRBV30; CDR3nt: TGTGCCTGGAGAGAGCTAGCGGGGAAAGAGACCCAGTACTTC; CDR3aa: CAWRELAGKETQYF
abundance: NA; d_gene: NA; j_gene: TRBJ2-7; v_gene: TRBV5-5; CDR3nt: TGTGCCAGCAGCTTTTACGGGACGGCATACGAGCAGTACTTC; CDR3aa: CASSFYGTAYEQYF
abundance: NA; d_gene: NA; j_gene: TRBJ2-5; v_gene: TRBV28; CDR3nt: TGTGCCAGCACATGGGGTCCGACCCAGTACTTC; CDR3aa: CASTWGPTQYF
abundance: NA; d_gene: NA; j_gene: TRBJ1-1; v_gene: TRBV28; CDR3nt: TGTGCCAGCAGTCCTCCAGGGTCCATGAACACTGAAGCTTTCTTT; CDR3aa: CASSPPGSMNTEAFF
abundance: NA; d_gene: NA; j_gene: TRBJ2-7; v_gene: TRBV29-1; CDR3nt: TGCAGCGCCTTAAAGGGCCCCTCCTACGAGCAGTACTTC; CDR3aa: CSALKGPSYEQYF
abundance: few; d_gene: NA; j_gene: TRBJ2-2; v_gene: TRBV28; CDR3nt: TGTGCCAGCAGTTTGTTTATGGGACCGTTGAACACCGGGGAGCTGTTTTTT; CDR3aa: CASSLFMGPLNTGELFF
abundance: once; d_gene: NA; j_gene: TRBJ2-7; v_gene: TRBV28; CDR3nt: TGTGCCAGCAGTTTAGTACCCCACGAGCAGTACTTC; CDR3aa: CASSLVPHEQYF
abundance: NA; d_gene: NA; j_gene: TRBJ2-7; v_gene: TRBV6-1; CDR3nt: TGTGCCAGCAGTGAAAGAGAAGGGCTTCTGGGGGCCTACGAGCAGTACTTC; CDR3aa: CASSEREGLLGAYEQYF
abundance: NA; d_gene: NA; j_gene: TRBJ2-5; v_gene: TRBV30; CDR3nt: TGTGCCTGGAGTCCCCCGGATGGGTACCAAGAGACCCAGTACTTC; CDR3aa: CAWSPPDGYQETQYF
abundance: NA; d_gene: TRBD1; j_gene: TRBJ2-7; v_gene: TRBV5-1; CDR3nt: TGCGCCAGCAGCCCTGGTAGGGGGACAGGGACAGACGAGCAGTACTTC; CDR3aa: CASSPGRGTGTDEQYF
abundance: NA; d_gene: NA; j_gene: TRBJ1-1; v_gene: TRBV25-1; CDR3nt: TGTGCCAGCAGTGTCGGGACTCTCACTGAAGCTTTCTTT; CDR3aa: CASSVGTLTEAFF
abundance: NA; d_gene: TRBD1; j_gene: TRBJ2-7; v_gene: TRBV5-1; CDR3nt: TGCGCCAGCAGCTTACCGGGACAGGGGATCTACGAGCAGTACTTC; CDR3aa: CASSLPGQGIYEQYF
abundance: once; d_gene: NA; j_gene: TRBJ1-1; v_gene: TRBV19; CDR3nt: TGTGCCAGTAGTATGCTTACAGCCCTGAACACTGAAGCTTTCTTT; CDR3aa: CASSMLTALNTEAFF
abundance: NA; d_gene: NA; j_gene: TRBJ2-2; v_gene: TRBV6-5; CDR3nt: TGTGCCAGCTTTCGTGGCAACACCGGGGAGCTGTTTTTT; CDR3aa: CASFRGNTGELFF
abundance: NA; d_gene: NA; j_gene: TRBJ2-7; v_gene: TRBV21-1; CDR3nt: TGTGCCAGTGCAGGGGGGGACTACGAGCAGTACTTC; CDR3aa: CASAGGDYEQYF
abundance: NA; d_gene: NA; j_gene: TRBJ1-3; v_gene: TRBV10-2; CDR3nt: TGCGCCAGCAGTGAGTGGCAATCCTGGAAGGACACCATATATTTT; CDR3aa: CASSEWQSWKDTIYF
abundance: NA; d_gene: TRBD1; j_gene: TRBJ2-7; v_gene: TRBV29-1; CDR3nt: TGCAGCGTAAATCCCACCGGGACAGGGTATAGCGAGCAGTACTTC; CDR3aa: CSVNPTGTGYSEQYF
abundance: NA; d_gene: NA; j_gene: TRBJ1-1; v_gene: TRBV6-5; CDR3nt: TGTGCCAGCAGTAAGCCCGGGGGCACTGAAGCTTTCTTT; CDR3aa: CASSKPGGTEAFF
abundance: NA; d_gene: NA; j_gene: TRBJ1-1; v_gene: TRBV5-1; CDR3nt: TGCGCCAGCAGCTTGGAAGCTCAGGGCAACACTGAAGCTTTCTTT; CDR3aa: CASSLEAQGNTEAFF
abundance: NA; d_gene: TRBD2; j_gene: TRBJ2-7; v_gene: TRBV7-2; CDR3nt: TGTGCCAGCACCCCGACTAGCGGGGGCTCCTACGAGCAGTACTTC; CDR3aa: CASTPTSGGSYEQYF
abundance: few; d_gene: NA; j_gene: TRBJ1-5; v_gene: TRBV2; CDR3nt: TGTGCCAGCAGTGACAGCCTCCCCCGCAGTCAGCCCCAGCATTTT; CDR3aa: CASSDSLPRSQPQHF